This TCR beta chain was recovered during a study of post-analysis software for immune sequencing data. At the level of the study: The disease courses spanned relapsing-remitting, secondary progressive and progressive-relapsing forms of multiple sclerosis.

Broader study findings: Controls showed lower frequencies than patients for five TRBV segments, and TRBV5-6, TRBV5-1 and TRBV20-1 were among these. The authors found that F measure strongly co-clustered same-batch samples.

Turning to this clonotype: Its antigen is undetermined.

Germline CDR1 reads DFQATT; CDR2 reads SNEGSKA (reference sequence). This CDR3 comprises 15 residues. Trimming stripped 5 bases from V and 5 bases from J, with 19 bases between. TCR beta cDNA libraries had unique molecular identifiers. When roughly 1 to 10 million T cells were used, they gave approximately 530,000 cDNA molecules. TCRdb analysed the PCR reads with MiXCR anew, one entry per CDR3 protein. The sample yields hundreds of thousands of distinct CDR3 sequences, around 40% seen once. The TCR comes from a girl between 10 and 17 years old with multiple sclerosis. This chain links TRBV20-1 with TRBJ2-1; TRBD2 is a possible D gene (5 bases). Material: blood. CDR3 sequence: CSAPGAATGDNEQFF. CDR3 DNA: TGCAGTGCTCCTGGAGCGGCTACGGGCGACAATGAGCAGTTCTTC.